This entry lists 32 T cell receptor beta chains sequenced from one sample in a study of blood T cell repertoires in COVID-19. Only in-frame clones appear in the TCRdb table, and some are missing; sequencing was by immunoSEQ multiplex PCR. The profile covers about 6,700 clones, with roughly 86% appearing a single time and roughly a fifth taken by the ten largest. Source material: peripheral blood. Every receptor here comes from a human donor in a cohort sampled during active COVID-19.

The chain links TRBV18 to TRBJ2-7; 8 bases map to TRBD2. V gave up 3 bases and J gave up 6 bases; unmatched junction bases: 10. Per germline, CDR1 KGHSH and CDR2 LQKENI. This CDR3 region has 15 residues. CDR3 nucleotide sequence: TGTGCCAGCTCACCTCAAGGCGGGAGGTCGAGCGAGCAGTACTTC. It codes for CASSPQGGRSSEQYF.

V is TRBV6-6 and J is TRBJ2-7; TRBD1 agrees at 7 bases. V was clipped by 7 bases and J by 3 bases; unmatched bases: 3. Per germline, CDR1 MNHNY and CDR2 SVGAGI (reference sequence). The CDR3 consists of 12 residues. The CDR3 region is CASTGDSYEQYF. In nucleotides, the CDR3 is TGTGCCAGCACCGGGGACAGCTACGAGCAGTACTTC.

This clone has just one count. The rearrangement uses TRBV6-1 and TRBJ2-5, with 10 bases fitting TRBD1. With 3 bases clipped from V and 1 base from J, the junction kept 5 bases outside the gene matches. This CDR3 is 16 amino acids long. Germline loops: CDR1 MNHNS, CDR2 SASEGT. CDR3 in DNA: TGTGCCAGCAGTGATGGGACAGGGGCCGGCCAAGAGACCCAGTACTTC. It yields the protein CASSDGTGAGQETQYF.

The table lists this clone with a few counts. This CDR3 is CASTIRGMNTEAFF. The CDR3 DNA follows: TGTGCCAGTACCATCCGGGGGATGAACACTGAAGCTTTCTTT. The genes are TRBV19 and TRBJ1-1, with D perhaps TRBD1 (5 bases). The CDR3 extends over 14 amino acids. Between the trimmed V and J ends, which lost 7 bases and 0 bases, there was a span of 12 bases. CDR1 and CDR2 from the germline V gene are LNHDA and SQIVND (reference sequence).

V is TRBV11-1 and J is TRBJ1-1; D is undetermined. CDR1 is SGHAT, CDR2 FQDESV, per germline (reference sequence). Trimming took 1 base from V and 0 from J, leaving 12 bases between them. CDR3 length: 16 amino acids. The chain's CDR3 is CASSLGAGSMNTEAFF. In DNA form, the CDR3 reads TGTGCCAGCAGCTTAGGTGCAGGCTCAATGAACACTGAAGCTTTCTTT.

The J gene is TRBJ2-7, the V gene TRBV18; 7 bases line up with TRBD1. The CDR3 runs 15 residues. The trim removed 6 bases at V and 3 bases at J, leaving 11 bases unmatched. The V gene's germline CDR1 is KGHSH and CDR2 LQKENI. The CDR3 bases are TGTGCCAGCTCGTCTACCGGGACAGAGAGCTACGAGCAGTACTTC. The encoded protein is CASSSTGTESYEQYF.

CDR3 amino acids: CASSAGTDYGYTF. CDR3 nucleotide sequence: TGTGCCAGCAGCGCCGGGACAGACTATGGCTACACCTTC. This sequence joins TRBV5-4 and TRBJ1-2; 7 bases agree with TRBD1. Unmatched junction bases numbered 3, after V lost 4 bases and J lost 3 bases. CDR1 and CDR2 from the germline V gene are SGHNT and YYREEE (reference sequence). The CDR3 is made up of 13 amino acids.

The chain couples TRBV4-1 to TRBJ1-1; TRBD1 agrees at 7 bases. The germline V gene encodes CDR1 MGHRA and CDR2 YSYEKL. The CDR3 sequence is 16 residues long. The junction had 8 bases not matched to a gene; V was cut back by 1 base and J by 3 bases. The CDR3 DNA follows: TGCGCCAGCAGCCAAGCAAAGGGACAGTCGGACACTGAAGCTTTCTTT. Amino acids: CASSQAKGQSDTEAFF.

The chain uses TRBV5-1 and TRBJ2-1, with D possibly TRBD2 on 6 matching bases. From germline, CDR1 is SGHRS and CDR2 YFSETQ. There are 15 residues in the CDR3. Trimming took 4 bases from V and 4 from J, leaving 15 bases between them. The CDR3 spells CASSRPWGEYNEQFF. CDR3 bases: TGCGCCAGCAGCCGCCCCTGGGGGGAGTACAATGAGCAGTTCTTC.

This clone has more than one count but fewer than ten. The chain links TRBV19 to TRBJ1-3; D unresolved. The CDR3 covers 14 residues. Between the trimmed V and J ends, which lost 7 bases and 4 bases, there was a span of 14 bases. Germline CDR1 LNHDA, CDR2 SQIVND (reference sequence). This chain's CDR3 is CASTRGGSGNTIYF. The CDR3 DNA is TGTGCCAGTACCAGAGGCGGCAGCGGAAACACCATATATTTT.

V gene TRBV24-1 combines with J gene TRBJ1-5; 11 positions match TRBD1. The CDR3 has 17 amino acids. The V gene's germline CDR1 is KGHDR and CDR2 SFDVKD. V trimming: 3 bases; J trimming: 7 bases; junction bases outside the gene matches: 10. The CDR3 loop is CATSDAGTGGFGQPQHF. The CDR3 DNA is TGTGCCACCAGTGATGCCGGGACAGGGGGGTTCGGGCAGCCCCAGCATTTT.

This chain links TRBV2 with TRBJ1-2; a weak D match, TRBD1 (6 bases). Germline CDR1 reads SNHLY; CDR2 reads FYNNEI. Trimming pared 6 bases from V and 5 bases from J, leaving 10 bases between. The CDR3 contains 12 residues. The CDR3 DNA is TGTGCCAGCAGCGCCACAGGGTATGGCTACACCTTC. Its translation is CASSATGYGYTF.

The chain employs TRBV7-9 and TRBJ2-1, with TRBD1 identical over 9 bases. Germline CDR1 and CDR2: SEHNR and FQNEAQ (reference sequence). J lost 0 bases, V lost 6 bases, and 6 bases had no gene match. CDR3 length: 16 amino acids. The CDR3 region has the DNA TGTGCCAGCAGGGCTCCGGGACAGGGCTCCTACAATGAGCAGTTCTTC. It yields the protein CASRAPGQGSYNEQFF.

The CDR3 DNA reads TGTGCCAGCAGCCCCCTCCTACAGGGAACCGGGGAGCTGTTTTTT. The encoded protein is CASSPLLQGTGELFF. V gene TRBV4-2 combines with J gene TRBJ2-2; tentative D call: TRBD1 (6 bases). The CDR3 totals 15 residues. Germline values: CDR1 LGHNA, CDR2 YNFKEQ. Deletions cut 4 bases from V and 5 bases from J, with 14 bases between.

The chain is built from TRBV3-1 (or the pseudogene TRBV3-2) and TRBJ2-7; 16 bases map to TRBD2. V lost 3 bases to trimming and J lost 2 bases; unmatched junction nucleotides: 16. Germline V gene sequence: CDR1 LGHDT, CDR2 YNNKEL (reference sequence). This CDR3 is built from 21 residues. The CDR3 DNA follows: TGTGCCAGCAGCCAGTACGCGGGACTAGCGGGAGGGCCAAAAGAGGCCTACGAGCAGTACTTC. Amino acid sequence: CASSQYAGLAGGPKEAYEQYF.

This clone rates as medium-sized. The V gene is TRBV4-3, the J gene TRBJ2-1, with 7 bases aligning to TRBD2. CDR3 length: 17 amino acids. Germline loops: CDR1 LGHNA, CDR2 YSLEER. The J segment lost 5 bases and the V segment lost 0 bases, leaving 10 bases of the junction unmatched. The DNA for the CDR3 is TGCGCCAGCAGCCAAGAGTTTGGCGGGAGTACCCACAATGAGCAGTTCTTC. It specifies CASSQEFGGSTHNEQFF.

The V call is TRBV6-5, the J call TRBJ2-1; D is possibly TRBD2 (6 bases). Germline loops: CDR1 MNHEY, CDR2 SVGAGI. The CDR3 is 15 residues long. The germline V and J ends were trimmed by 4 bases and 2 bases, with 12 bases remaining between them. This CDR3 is CASSLSAGPYNEQFF. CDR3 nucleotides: TGTGCCAGCAGTTTAAGCGCGGGACCCTACAATGAGCAGTTCTTC.

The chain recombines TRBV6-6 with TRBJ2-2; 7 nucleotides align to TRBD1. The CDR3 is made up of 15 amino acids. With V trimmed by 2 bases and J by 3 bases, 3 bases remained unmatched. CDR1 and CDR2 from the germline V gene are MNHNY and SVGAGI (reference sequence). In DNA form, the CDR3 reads TGTGCCAGCAGTTACAAACAGGGGTACACCGGGGAGCTGTTTTTT. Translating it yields CASSYKQGYTGELFF.

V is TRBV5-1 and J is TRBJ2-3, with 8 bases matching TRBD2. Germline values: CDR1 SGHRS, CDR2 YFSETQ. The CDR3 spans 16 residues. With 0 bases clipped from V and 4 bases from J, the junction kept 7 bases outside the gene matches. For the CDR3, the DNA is TGCGCCAGCAGCTTGGATGTCTCGCGGGGGGCAGATACGCAGTATTTT. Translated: CASSLDVSRGADTQYF.

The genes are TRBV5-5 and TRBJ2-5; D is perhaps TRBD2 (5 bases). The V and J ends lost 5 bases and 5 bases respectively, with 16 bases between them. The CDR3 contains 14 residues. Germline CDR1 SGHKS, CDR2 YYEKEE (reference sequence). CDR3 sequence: CASSETAAQETQYF. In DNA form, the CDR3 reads TGTGCCAGCAGTGAAACAGCGGCTCAGGAGACCCAGTACTTC.

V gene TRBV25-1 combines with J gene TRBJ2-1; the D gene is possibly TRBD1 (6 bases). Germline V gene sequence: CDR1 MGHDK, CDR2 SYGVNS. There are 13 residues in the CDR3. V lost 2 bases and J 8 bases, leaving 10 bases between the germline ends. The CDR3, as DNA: TGTGCCAGCAGTGAAGGGCAGGGGTATGAGCAGTTCTTC. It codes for CASSEGQGYEQFF. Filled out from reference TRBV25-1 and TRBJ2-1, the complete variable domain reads EADIYQTPRYLVIGTGKKITLECSQTMGHDKMYWYQQDPGMELHLIHYSYGVNSTEKGDLSSESTVSRIRTEHFPLTLESARPSHTSQYLCASSEGQGYEQFFGPGTRLTVL.

CDR3 residues: CATSLLAGGTDTQYF. DNA of the CDR3: TGTGCCACCAGCCTACTAGCGGGGGGCACAGATACGCAGTATTTT. V usage is TRBV24-1 and J usage is TRBJ2-3; TRBD2 matches 11 bases. Germline trimming cut 7 bases from V and 1 base from J; bases unmatched to any gene: 3. Germline V lookup: CDR1 KGHDR, CDR2 SFDVKD. This CDR3 contains 15 residues.

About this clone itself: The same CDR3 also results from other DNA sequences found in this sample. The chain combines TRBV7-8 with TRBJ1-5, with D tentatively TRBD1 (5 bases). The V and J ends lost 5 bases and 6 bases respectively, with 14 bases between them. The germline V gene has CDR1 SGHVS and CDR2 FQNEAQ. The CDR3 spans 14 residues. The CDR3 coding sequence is TGTGCCAGCAGCCAGGGAGGGGTGGGTCAGCCCCAGCATTTT. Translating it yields CASSQGGVGQPQHF.

The CDR3 DNA follows: TGTGCCAGCAGCCAAGGGCCAGGGGTTGCAGAACAGAGCGCAGATACGCAGTATTTT. This encodes CASSQGPGVAEQSADTQYF. The rearrangement links TRBV4-2 to TRBJ2-3; a weak D match, TRBD1 (6 bases). V was cut by 1 base and J by 4 bases, with 24 bases left in between. There are 19 residues in the CDR3. CDR1 is LGHNA, CDR2 YNFKEQ, per germline.

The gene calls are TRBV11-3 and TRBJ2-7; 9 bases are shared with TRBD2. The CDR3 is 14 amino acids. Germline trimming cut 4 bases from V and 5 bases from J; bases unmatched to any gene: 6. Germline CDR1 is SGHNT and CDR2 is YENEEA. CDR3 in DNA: TGTGCCAGCAGCTCCGGACTAGCGCCCGACGAGCAGTACTTC. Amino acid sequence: CASSSGLAPDEQYF.

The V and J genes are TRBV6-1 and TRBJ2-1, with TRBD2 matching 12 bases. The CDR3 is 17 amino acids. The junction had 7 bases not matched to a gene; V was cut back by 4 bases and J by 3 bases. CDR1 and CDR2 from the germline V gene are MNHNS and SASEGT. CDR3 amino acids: CASSGRLAGDIYNEQFF. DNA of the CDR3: TGTGCCAGCAGTGGTCGACTAGCGGGGGATATCTACAATGAGCAGTTCTTC.

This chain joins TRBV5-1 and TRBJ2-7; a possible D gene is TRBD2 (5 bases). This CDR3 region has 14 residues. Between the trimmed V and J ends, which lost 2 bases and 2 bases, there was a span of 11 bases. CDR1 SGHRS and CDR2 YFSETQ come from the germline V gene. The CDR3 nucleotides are TGCGCCAGCAGCTTTACGAGCGGTCCCTACGAGCAGTACTTC. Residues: CASSFTSGPYEQYF. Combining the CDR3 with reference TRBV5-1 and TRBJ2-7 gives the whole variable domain KAGVTQTPRYLIKTRGQQVTLSCSPISGHRSVSWYQQTPGQGLQFLFEYFSETQRNKGNFPGRFSGRQFSNSRSEMNVSTLELGDSALYLCASSFTSGPYEQYFGPGTRLTVT.

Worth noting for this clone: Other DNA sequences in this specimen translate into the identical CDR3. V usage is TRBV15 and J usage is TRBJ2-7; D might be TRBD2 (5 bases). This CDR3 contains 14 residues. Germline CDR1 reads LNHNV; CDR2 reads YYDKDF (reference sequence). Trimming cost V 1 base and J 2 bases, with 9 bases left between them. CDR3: CATSRAGGPYEQYF. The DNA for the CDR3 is TGTGCCACCAGCAGAGCTGGAGGTCCCTACGAGCAGTACTTC.

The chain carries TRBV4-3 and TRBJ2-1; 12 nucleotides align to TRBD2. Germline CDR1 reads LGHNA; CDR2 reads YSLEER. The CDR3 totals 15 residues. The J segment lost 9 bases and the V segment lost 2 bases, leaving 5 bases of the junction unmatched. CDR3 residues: CASSQTSGRLSEQFF. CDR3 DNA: TGCGCCAGCAGCCAAACTAGCGGGAGGCTGAGTGAGCAGTTCTTC.

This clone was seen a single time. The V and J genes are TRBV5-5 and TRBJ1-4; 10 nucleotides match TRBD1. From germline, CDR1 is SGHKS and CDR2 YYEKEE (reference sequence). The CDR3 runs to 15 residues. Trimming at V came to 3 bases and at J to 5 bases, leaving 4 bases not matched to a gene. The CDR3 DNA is TGTGCCAGCAGCTCGACAGGGGGCAACAATGAAAAACTGTTTTTT. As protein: CASSSTGGNNEKLFF.

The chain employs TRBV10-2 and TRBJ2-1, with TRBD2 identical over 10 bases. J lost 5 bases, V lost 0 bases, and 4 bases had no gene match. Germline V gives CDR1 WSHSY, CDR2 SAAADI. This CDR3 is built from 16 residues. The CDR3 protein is CASSESERGGDNEQFF. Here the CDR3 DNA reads TGCGCCAGCAGTGAGTCTGAGCGGGGGGGGGACAATGAGCAGTTCTTC.

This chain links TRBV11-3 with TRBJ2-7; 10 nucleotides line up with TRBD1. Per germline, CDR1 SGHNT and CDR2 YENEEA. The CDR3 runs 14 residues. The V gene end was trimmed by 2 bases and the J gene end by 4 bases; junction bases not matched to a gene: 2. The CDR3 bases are TGTGCCAGCAGCTTACGGGGACAGGGGTACGAGCAGTACTTC. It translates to CASSLRGQGYEQYF.